The 24 T cell receptor beta chains given below trace back to one sample, sequenced in a study of blood T cell repertoires in COVID-19. Clones were read by immunoSEQ multiplex PCR, and TCRdb kept only the in-frame ones, dropping some. The table records about 160,000 clones, 70% to 80% of them present only once. Sample: peripheral blood. The receptors shown here come from a woman aged 55-70 years with COVID-19, enrolled during active disease.

This clone was found a few times. V usage is TRBV11-3 and J usage is TRBJ1-1, with a weak D call TRBD1 (5 bases). Trimming cost V 5 bases and J 0 bases, with 10 bases left between them. The CDR3 has 14 residues. Per the germline V gene, CDR1 is SGHNT and CDR2 is YENEEA. In nucleotides, the CDR3 is TGTGCCAGCAGCCTAGGACATATGAACACTGAAGCTTTCTTT. Translation gives CASSLGHMNTEAFF.

In DNA form, the CDR3 reads TGTGCTAGTGGTCTGCGAGATGAGCAGTTCTTC. Its translation: CASGLRDEQFF. V and J are TRBV12-5 and TRBJ2-1, with no clear D. V lost 5 bases and J lost 8, with 7 bases in between. The CDR3 sequence is 11 residues long. The V gene's germline CDR1 is LGHNT and CDR2 FRNRAP. Variable domain in full (rest from reference TRBV12-5 and TRBJ2-1): DARVTQTPRHKVTEMGQEVTMRCQPILGHNTVFWYRQTMMQGLELLAYFRNRAPLDDSGMPKDRFSAEMPDATLATLKIQPSEPRDSAVYFCASGLRDEQFFGPGTRLTVL.

The V and J genes are TRBV9 and TRBJ1-1; D perhaps matches TRBD1 (6 bases). CDR1 and CDR2 from the germline V gene are SGDLS and YYNGEE. V was clipped by 4 bases and J by 0 bases, with 13 bases between them. The CDR3 consists of 15 residues. The CDR3: CASSSHGQLNTEAFF. CDR3 bases: TGTGCCAGCAGCTCACACGGACAGCTGAACACTGAAGCTTTCTTT.

The chain recombines TRBV6-1 with TRBJ2-1, with TRBD1 matching 8 bases. The germline V gene encodes CDR1 MNHNS and CDR2 SASEGT. CDR3 length: 17 residues. J gave up 0 bases and V 0 bases, and 4 bases lay outside the gene matches. The CDR3 DNA is TGTGCCAGCAGTGAAGCAGGGACAGGTGGCTCCTACAATGAGCAGTTCTTC. Translated: CASSEAGTGGSYNEQFF.

This clone was seen only a few times. The CDR3 DNA is TGTGCCAGCAGCTTAGTCCTCACTAAGGGGTATCAGCCCCAGCATTTT. It encodes CASSLVLTKGYQPQHF. The chain joins TRBV11-3 to TRBJ1-5; perhaps TRBD1 as D (5 bases). CDR3 length: 16 amino acids. Germline V CDR1 and CDR2: SGHNT, YENEEA. V was clipped by 1 base and J by 5 bases, with 15 bases between them.

The V and J genes are TRBV19 and TRBJ1-1; tentatively, D is TRBD1 (5 bases). The CDR3 has 15 residues. Per germline, CDR1 LNHDA and CDR2 SQIVND (reference sequence). Trimming removed 5 bases at V and 4 bases at J, with 17 bases between. The CDR3 nucleotides read TGTGCCAGTAGTTCCCCCAGTTTCGGGGGCACTGAAGCTTTCTTT. This codes for CASSSPSFGGTEAFF. Full variable domain (missing parts from reference TRBV19 and TRBJ1-1): DGGITQSPKYLFRKEGQNVTLSCEQNLNHDAMYWYRQDPGQGLRLIYYSQIVNDFQKGDIAEGYSVSREKKESFPLTVTSAQKNPTAFYLCASSSPSFGGTEAFFGQGTRLTVV.

The chain is built from TRBV11-2 and TRBJ1-3; perhaps TRBD1 as D (6 bases). The germline V gene encodes CDR1 SGHAT and CDR2 FQNNGV. The CDR3 has 16 residues. Trimming stripped 5 bases from V and 8 bases from J, with 22 bases between. The CDR3 protein is CASSINQGPPGDTIYF. The CDR3 DNA reads as TGTGCCAGCAGCATCAATCAGGGGCCCCCAGGGGACACCATATATTTT.

This sequence joins TRBV6-2 or TRBV6-3 and TRBJ2-2; D remains ambiguous. Trimming removed 0 bases at V and 8 bases at J, with 7 bases between. This CDR3 is built from 13 residues. From germline, CDR1 is MNHEY and CDR2 SVGEGT. DNA of the CDR3: TGTGCCAGCAGTTACTCGAGTTCGGGGGAGCTGTTTTTT. Its translation: CASSYSSSGELFF.

The chain couples TRBV29-1 to TRBJ2-3, with TRBD2 identical over 8 bases. V shed 7 bases and J 1 base; nucleotides not matched to a gene: 10. The CDR3 is made up of 15 amino acids. The germline CDR1 and CDR2 sequences are SQVTM and ANQGSEA. The CDR3 coding sequence is TGCAGCGCCCATCACCCGACTAGCGGCACAGATACGCAGTATTTT. Protein sequence: CSAHHPTSGTDTQYF.

This clone appeared a few times. As DNA, the CDR3 is TGTGCCAGCAGTTTCCGGGACAGGGAGGTTACCCAGCATTTT. Its translation is CASSFRDREVTQHF. The chain joins TRBV28 to TRBJ1-5, with 9 bases fitting TRBD1. The length of the CDR3 is 14 residues. Per germline, CDR1 MDHEN and CDR2 SYDVKM. V lost 3 bases, J lost 11 bases, and 8 bases stayed unmatched.

The rearrangement uses TRBV3-1 (or the pseudogene TRBV3-2) and TRBJ2-2; perhaps TRBD1 as D (5 bases). The CDR3 is 15 amino acids. V was pared by 6 bases and J by 5 bases, with 16 bases between. Germline loops: CDR1 LGHDT, CDR2 YNNKEL (reference sequence). CDR3 coding DNA: TGTGCCAGCAGTCTAACAGCAACAGGTACCGGGGAGCTGTTTTTT. Translation gives CASSLTATGTGELFF.

In this sample, this clone turned up a few times. The rearrangement uses TRBV18 and TRBJ1-3, with 8 positions matching TRBD1. This CDR3 contains 15 residues. With V trimmed by 5 bases and J by 2 bases, 5 bases remained unmatched. Germline values: CDR1 KGHSH, CDR2 LQKENI. The CDR3 bases are TGTGCCAGCTCAAGAGGACAGGGCACTGGAAACACCATATATTTT. Protein: CASSRGQGTGNTIYF.

CDR3 sequence: CASSRTVTGRSSTDTQYF. The CDR3 DNA follows: TGCGCCAGCAGCCGTACCGTAACAGGGAGATCAAGCACAGATACGCAGTATTTT. This chain connects TRBV4-1 to TRBJ2-3; D might be TRBD1 (6 bases). V lost 4 bases, J lost 0 bases, and 20 bases lay in between. The CDR3 loop spans 18 amino acids. Germline-derived CDR1 and CDR2 are MGHRA and YSYEKL.

The DNA for the CDR3 is TGTGCCAGCGTCAACGCGGATTGTACGGACAGGGGTAGCAATCAGCCCCAGCATTTT. Translated, it gives CASVNADCTDRGSNQPQHF. This chain uses TRBV21-1 with TRBJ1-5; the D segment call TRBD1 is taken from the table without a DNA check. TRBV21-1 is listed as a pseudogene. This CDR3 is 19 amino acids long.

V usage is TRBV19 and J usage is TRBJ1-1, with 7 bases matching TRBD1. The CDR3 contains 15 residues. V was pared by 8 bases and J by 0 bases, with 9 bases of the junction left unmatched. Germline V gene data show CDR1 as LNHDA and CDR2 as SQIVND (reference sequence). The CDR3 here is CASDDRDGVNTEAFF. The CDR3 bases are TGTGCCAGTGACGACAGGGACGGTGTGAACACTGAAGCTTTCTTT.

This clone was seen at least ten times. The rearrangement links TRBV5-1 to TRBJ2-1, with TRBD2 matching 8 bases. Germline CDR1 is SGHRS and CDR2 is YFSETQ. The V and J ends lost 0 bases and 3 bases, in that order; junction bases with no gene match: 2. The CDR3 extends over 15 amino acids. In DNA, the CDR3 is TGCGCCAGCAGCTTGGTCGGGAGGGACTACAATGAGCAGTTCTTC. Its protein is CASSLVGRDYNEQFF.

The chain has TRBV2 and TRBJ1-6; 7 nucleotides agree with TRBD1. Germline V gene sequence: CDR1 SNHLY, CDR2 FYNNEI. After removal of 6 bases from V and 5 bases from J, the junction contained 7 bases not matched to a gene. This CDR3 has 15 residues. The DNA for the CDR3 is TGTGCCAGCAGGGTCGGGACAGTTCATAATTCACCCCTCCACTTT. Protein sequence: CASRVGTVHNSPLHF.

This chain joins TRBV30 and TRBJ1-2, with 9 bases lining up with TRBD1. The CDR3 is made up of 14 amino acids. Trimming removed 8 bases from V and 4 bases from J; junction bases left unmatched: 11. Germline CDR1 is GTSNPN and CDR2 is SVGIG (reference sequence). The CDR3 DNA follows: TGTGCCCAAATAAGGGGGGGACAGGGCTATGGCTACACCTTC. As protein: CAQIRGGQGYGYTF.

This clone was detected only a few times. The rearrangement uses TRBV28 and TRBJ2-5; 8 bases map to TRBD1. Germline values: CDR1 MDHEN, CDR2 SYDVKM. The CDR3 consists of 15 residues. Trimming at V came to 3 bases and at J to 4 bases, leaving 7 bases not matched to a gene. The CDR3 reads CASSFATGGLETQYF. CDR3 nucleotide sequence: TGTGCCAGCAGTTTTGCCACAGGGGGGTTAGAGACCCAGTACTTC.

Turning to this clone: One end of the junction varies from germline; a read error may be responsible. The chain couples TRBV7-7 to TRBJ2-5; 7 nucleotides line up with TRBD2. The germline CDR1 and CDR2 sequences are SSHAT and FNYEAQ (reference sequence). This CDR3 spans 15 amino acids. CDR3 protein: CASSLEGGSGETQYF. DNA of the CDR3: TGTGCTAGCAGCTTAGAGGGCGGGAGTGGGGAGACCCAGTACTTC.

The J gene is TRBJ1-2, the V gene TRBV3-1 (or the pseudogene TRBV3-2); D ambiguous. CDR1 and CDR2 from the germline V gene are LGHDT and YNNKEL (reference sequence). The CDR3 has 13 residues. V lost 3 bases to trimming and J lost 0 bases, with 5 bases between them. CDR3 loop: CASSHLANYGYTF. CDR3 in DNA: TGTGCCAGCAGCCACTTAGCTAACTATGGCTACACCTTC.

The chain combines TRBV6-5 with TRBJ2-5; the match to TRBD2 covers 8 bases. The CDR3 contains 14 residues. Per germline, CDR1 MNHEY and CDR2 SVGAGI. Trimming at V came to 3 bases and at J to 4 bases, leaving 4 bases not matched to a gene. The chain's CDR3 is CASSYTGGRETQYF. In nucleotides, the CDR3 is TGTGCCAGCAGTTATACGGGAGGGCGAGAGACCCAGTACTTC.

The V and J genes are TRBV6-5 and TRBJ2-7; 7 bases map to TRBD2. The length of the CDR3 is 15 residues. Germline CDR1 and CDR2: MNHEY and SVGAGI. V lost 2 bases to trimming and J lost 2 bases; unmatched junction nucleotides: 6. CDR3 DNA: TGTGCCAGCAGTTACAGTAGTGGACTAGCCTACGAGCAGTACTTC. The encoded protein is CASSYSSGLAYEQYF.

The rearrangement uses TRBV2 and TRBJ2-7; TRBD1 matches at 7 bases. After removal of 9 bases from V and 4 bases from J, the junction contained 9 bases not matched to a gene. This CDR3 has 13 residues. Germline loops: CDR1 SNHLY, CDR2 FYNNEI. CDR3 amino acids: CASLTGFGYEQYF. DNA for the CDR3: TGTGCCAGTCTGACAGGGTTTGGTTACGAGCAGTACTTC.